The T cell receptor beta chain described here comes from a study of low-dose radiotherapy and immunotherapy resistance in tumors. Study context: Treatment of Cohort 2 consisted of 1 Gy per fraction every two weeks, amounting to 13 Gy over 26 weeks. Oral aspirin 300 mg was taken by patients daily for four cycles from cycle 1 day 1.

Time point denoted: after trial treatment. Treatment: LDRT plus nivolumab, ipilimumab, low-dose cyclophosphamide and aspirin (RACIN trial). Low-dose radiotherapy and low-dose cyclophosphamide, together with aspirin, ipilimumab and nivolumab, were given to donors. This clonotype was seen ten or more times. Between the trimmed V and J ends, which lost 4 bases and 5 bases, there was a span of 11 bases. Germline assignment: CDR1 MNHEY and CDR2 SVGEGT. The CDR3 spans 13 residues. Gene-specific TRAV and TRBV primers were used for first-strand cDNA, covering alpha and beta chains. TCRs underwent 15 to 25 PCR cycles of amplification with a constant-region primer and V-primer adapter. TCRdb re-called the reads through MiXCR, storing one row per CDR3 protein. The sample comprises 100,000 or so distinct CDR3 sequences, about 20% of which are singletons, and about 4% rests with the top ten.

The V and J genes are TRBV6-2 or TRBV6-3 and TRBJ1-1, with unresolved D. The material sequenced was PBMCs, taken after low-dose radiotherapy plus immunotherapy. The clonotype originates from a male donor with prostate cancer. The CDR3 region has the DNA TGTGCCAGCAGTTCCCTTTCCGGGACTGAAGCTTTCTTT. It specifies CASSSLSGTEAFF.